The 25 T cell receptor beta chains below were found in one sample sequenced in a study of blood T cell repertoires in COVID-19. Sequencing was performed with immunoSEQ multiplex PCR; in TCRdb, only in-frame clones are kept and a portion is missing. The repertoire includes some 150,000 clones, around 85% of them detected once, and roughly 8% sits in the top ten. Sequencing was carried out using peripheral blood. Receptor source: a woman in her fifties or sixties with COVID-19, enrolled during active disease.

This CDR3 reads CASSPRPSSYEQYF. The CDR3 DNA follows: TGTGCCAGCAGCCCCCGCCCCAGCTCCTACGAGCAGTACTTC. The chain is built from TRBV7-3 and TRBJ2-7; D is ambiguous. Trimming pared 5 bases from V and 0 bases from J, leaving 11 bases between. The length of the CDR3 is 14 residues. Germline V gives CDR1 SGHTA, CDR2 FQGTGA.

The chain joins TRBV4-3 to TRBJ2-7, with D perhaps matching TRBD1 (5 bases). Germline assignment: CDR1 LGHNA and CDR2 YSLEER. CDR3 length: 18 amino acids. The V and J ends lost 0 bases and 4 bases respectively, with 22 bases between them. The CDR3 is CASSQESPYQGLGYEQYF. The DNA for the CDR3 is TGCGCCAGCAGCCAAGAGAGCCCGTATCAGGGTCTTGGTTACGAGCAGTACTTC.

The J gene is TRBJ2-2, the V gene TRBV5-1; D uncertain. The CDR3 consists of 13 residues. CDR1 is SGHRS and CDR2 is YFSETQ in the germline V gene. The germline V and J ends were trimmed by 4 bases and 2 bases, with 6 bases remaining between them. The CDR3 bases are TGCGCCAGCAGCAGAGGCAACACCGGGGAGCTGTTTTTT. Its translation is CASSRGNTGELFF.

The chain joins TRBV5-4 to TRBJ2-1; TRBD2 matches at 13 bases. This CDR3 contains 15 residues. The V segment lost 4 bases and the J segment 5 bases; nucleotides outside the gene matches: 3. CDR1 is SGHNT and CDR2 is YYREEE in the germline V gene (reference sequence). CDR3 nucleotides: TGTGCCAGCAGCCGGACTAGCGGGGGTAACAATGAGCAGTTCTTC. It translates to CASSRTSGGNNEQFF. Complete variable domain (other parts from reference TRBV5-4 and TRBJ2-1): ETGVTQSPTHLIKTRGQQVTLRCSSQSGHNTVSWYQQALGQGPQFIFQYYREEENGRGNFPPRFSGLQFPNYSSELNVNALELDDSALYLCASSRTSGGNNEQFFGPGTRLTVL.

The V call is TRBV25-1, the J call TRBJ2-5; D might be TRBD2 (6 bases). Germline lookup yields CDR1 MGHDK and CDR2 SYGVNS. The CDR3 has 16 residues. Deletions cut 1 base from V and 0 bases from J, with 12 bases between. CDR3 DNA sequence: TGTGCCAGCAGTGAATCAGGTGGGGGGTACCAAGAGACCCAGTACTTC. Translation: CASSESGGGYQETQYF.

This clone was counted a few times. The chain links TRBV28 to TRBJ1-6; D is ambiguous. CDR1 is MDHEN, CDR2 SYDVKM, per germline. This CDR3 contains 14 residues. Trimming pared 3 bases from V and 4 bases from J, leaving 7 bases between. The chain's CDR3 is CASSFPGYNSPLHF. The CDR3 DNA follows: TGTGCCAGCAGTTTTCCAGGTTATAATTCACCCCTCCACTTT.

The CDR3 protein is CASPPVHWTSVGNEQFF. CDR3 in DNA: TGCGCCAGCCCCCCCGTACATTGGACTAGCGTGGGCAATGAGCAGTTCTTC. The chain employs TRBV5-1 and TRBJ2-1; TRBD2 matches 9 bases. Germline V lookup: CDR1 SGHRS, CDR2 YFSETQ. The CDR3 contains 17 residues. The J segment lost 6 bases and the V segment lost 7 bases, leaving 17 bases of the junction unmatched.

V usage is TRBV10-1 and J usage is TRBJ1-3; D remains ambiguous. The V and J ends lost 5 bases and 5 bases respectively, with 10 bases between them. From germline, CDR1 is WNHNN and CDR2 SYGVQD (reference sequence). The CDR3 length is 13 residues. This CDR3 is CASSPGMRNTIYF. CDR3 bases: TGCGCCAGCAGTCCCGGGATGCGAAACACCATATATTTT.

The CDR3 nucleotides read TGTGCCAGTAGATCACTAGCGGGGGGCTACGAGCAGTACTTC. This encodes CASRSLAGGYEQYF. The chain employs TRBV19 and TRBJ2-7; 12 positions match TRBD2. CDR3 length equals 14 residues. Losses at the gene ends were 6 bases for V and 3 bases for J; bases not matched to a gene: 3. The V gene's germline CDR1 is LNHDA and CDR2 SQIVND (reference sequence).

This clone occurred once. This chain joins TRBV5-4 and TRBJ2-5; 13 bases agree with TRBD2. The CDR3 consists of 16 residues. Germline-derived CDR1 and CDR2 are SGHNT and YYREEE (reference sequence). The V segment lost 4 bases and the J segment 5 bases; nucleotides outside the gene matches: 8. In DNA form, the CDR3 reads TGTGCCAGCAGCAGAGGACTAGCGGGGGACCGGGAGACCCAGTACTTC. Translating gives CASSRGLAGDRETQYF. The variable domain in full, with the rest retrieved from reference TRBV5-4 and TRBJ2-5, is ETGVTQSPTHLIKTRGQQVTLRCSSQSGHNTVSWYQQALGQGPQFIFQYYREEENGRGNFPPRFSGLQFPNYSSELNVNALELDDSALYLCASSRGLAGDRETQYFGPGTRLLVL.

This sequence joins TRBV7-9 and TRBJ1-1, with D possibly matching TRBD1 (6 bases). Per the germline V gene, CDR1 is SEHNR and CDR2 is FQNEAQ (reference sequence). The length of the CDR3 is 14 residues. The germline V and J ends were trimmed by 5 bases and 11 bases, with 21 bases remaining between them. The CDR3, as DNA: TGTGCCAGCAGCAGCCGGGACACGGGTCTGGTGGCTTTCTTT. As protein: CASSSRDTGLVAFF.

DNA of the CDR3: TGTGCCAGCAGTGAAAGGGGTAGCGGGGGGATCACAGATACGCAGTATTTT. Translation: CASSERGSGGITDTQYF. The chain joins TRBV2 to TRBJ2-3, with 10 bases fitting TRBD2. Germline CDR1 and CDR2: SNHLY and FYNNEI. V shed 2 bases, J shed 2 bases, and the junction held 7 bases outside the gene matches. This CDR3 contains 17 residues. The full variable domain, its missing parts supplied by reference TRBV2 and TRBJ2-3, is EPEVTQTPSHQVTQMGQEVILRCVPISNHLYFYWYRQILGQKVEFLVSFYNNEISEKSEIFDDQFSVERPDGSNFTLKIRSTKLEDSAMYFCASSERGSGGITDTQYFGPGTRLTVL.

This chain links TRBV19 with TRBJ1-1; a possible D gene is TRBD1 (6 bases). Germline CDR1 and CDR2: LNHDA and SQIVND (reference sequence). This CDR3 region has 12 residues. Trimming stripped 3 bases from V and 4 bases from J, with 6 bases between. CDR3 coding DNA: TGTGCCAGTAGTATCAGGGGCACTGAAGCTTTCTTT. Translated: CASSIRGTEAFF.

The rearrangement links TRBV9 to TRBJ2-1; TRBD1 aligns across 7 bases. The germline V gene has CDR1 SGDLS and CDR2 YYNGEE. CDR3 length: 16 residues. With V trimmed by 4 bases and J by 2 bases, 9 bases remained unmatched. The CDR3 sequence: CASSPQGVRAYNEQFF. The CDR3 coding sequence is TGTGCCAGCAGCCCTCAGGGGGTAAGGGCCTACAATGAGCAGTTCTTC.

This chain connects TRBV29-1 to TRBJ1-1, with D unresolved. Germline V gene sequence: CDR1 SQVTM, CDR2 ANQGSEA. The CDR3 is made up of 12 amino acids. Trimming stripped 7 bases from V and 7 bases from J, with 16 bases between. Here the CDR3 DNA reads TGCAGCGGCCTCGGGGAGGTTGTTGAAGCTTTCTTT. This translates into CSGLGEVVEAFF.

The chain carries TRBV19 and TRBJ1-2; maybe TRBD1 (5 bases). V shed 5 bases and J shed 4 bases, with 11 bases lying between them. Germline V gene data show CDR1 as LNHDA and CDR2 as SQIVND (reference sequence). The CDR3 consists of 13 residues. CDR3 DNA: TGTGCCAGTAGTCGGGCCAGGGTCTATGGCTACACCTTC. This gives the protein CASSRARVYGYTF.

This chain uses TRBV6-2 or TRBV6-3 with TRBJ2-3; unclear D gene. Germline loops: CDR1 MNHEY, CDR2 SVGEGT. The length of the CDR3 is 14 residues. V was shortened by 2 bases and J by 3 bases, with 9 bases between the two germline ends. The CDR3 region has the DNA TGTGCCAGCAGTTACGAGTACCCGACAGATACGCAGTATTTT. Amino acids: CASSYEYPTDTQYF.

The chain has TRBV19 and TRBJ1-4, with TRBD1 matching over 7 bases. The CDR3 is 14 residues long. Unmatched junction bases numbered 6, after V lost 3 bases and J lost 8 bases. Germline values: CDR1 LNHDA, CDR2 SQIVND (reference sequence). The CDR3: CASSMGQSREKLFF. The CDR3, as DNA: TGTGCCAGTAGTATGGGACAGTCGAGGGAAAAACTGTTTTTT.

The V call is TRBV9, the J call TRBJ2-3, with D unresolved. Trimming left V 7 bases short and J 5 bases short, with 17 bases between. The CDR3 contains 14 residues. Germline V gene data show CDR1 as SGDLS and CDR2 as YYNGEE. CDR3 protein: CASGPTGSQDTQYF. DNA for the CDR3: TGTGCCAGCGGCCCCACCGGTAGCCAAGATACGCAGTATTTT.

The chain recombines TRBV21-1 with TRBJ1-5; TRBD1, as called in the table, went unchecked against the DNA. TRBV21-1 is a recognized pseudogene. This CDR3 has 18 residues. The CDR3 coding sequence is TGTGCCAGCAGCAAAGGGGACAGGTTTGCCCATAGCAATCAGCCCCAGCATTTT. This sequence encodes CASSKGDRFAHSNQPQHF.

The chain carries TRBV5-1 and TRBJ1-2; possible D gene TRBD1, 5 bases. Germline CDR1 reads SGHRS; CDR2 reads YFSETQ. This CDR3 comprises 18 residues. Trimming took off 0 bases at V and 6 bases at J, with 24 bases between the two ends. In nucleotides, the CDR3 is TGCGCCAGCAGCTTGGATCCTCAGGGTCAAATTTCCCAGGATGGCTACACCTTC. The encoded protein is CASSLDPQGQISQDGYTF. Full variable domain (remainder filled in from reference TRBV5-1 and TRBJ1-2): KAGVTQTPRYLIKTRGQQVTLSCSPISGHRSVSWYQQTPGQGLQFLFEYFSETQRNKGNFPGRFSGRQFSNSRSEMNVSTLELGDSALYLCASSLDPQGQISQDGYTFGSGTRLTVV.

The chain combines TRBV5-1 with TRBJ1-4; 8 positions agree with TRBD1. The ends lost 3 bases at V and 8 bases at J; junction bases unmatched: 9. The CDR3 sequence is 15 residues long. Germline CDR1 reads SGHRS; CDR2 reads YFSETQ. The CDR3 protein is CASSWETGVREKLFF. DNA of the CDR3: TGCGCCAGCAGCTGGGAGACAGGGGTGAGGGAAAAACTGTTTTTT.

This clone was detected once. V is TRBV19 and J is TRBJ2-6; TRBD1 aligns across 9 bases. V gave up 7 bases and J gave up 0 bases; unmatched junction bases: 7. Germline V lookup: CDR1 LNHDA, CDR2 SQIVND (reference sequence). CDR3 size: 17 residues. CDR3 sequence reads: CASKPRDRDSGANVLTF. In DNA, the CDR3 is TGTGCCAGTAAACCCCGGGACAGGGACTCTGGGGCCAACGTCCTGACTTTC.

Only one count was recorded for this clone. This sequence joins TRBV19 and TRBJ2-5; 9 bases are a match to TRBD1. V lost 5 bases and J lost 5; bases outside the gene matches: 3. Looked up from germline, CDR1 is LNHDA and CDR2 is SQIVND (reference sequence). The CDR3 sequence is 13 residues long. The CDR3 DNA is TGTGCCAGTAGTGGACAGGGGATGGAGACCCAGTACTTC. As protein: CASSGQGMETQYF.

The rearrangement links TRBV7-2 to TRBJ2-2, with TRBD2 matching 8 bases. J lost 6 bases, V lost 9 bases, and 6 bases had no gene match. Germline V gene sequence: CDR1 SGHTA, CDR2 FQGNSA. CDR3 size: 13 residues. The CDR3 DNA follows: TGTGCCAGTAATTACGGGGGGGCCGGGGAGCTGTTTTTT. This gives the protein CASNYGGAGELFF.